Presented here are 21 T cell receptor beta chains from one specimen sequenced in a study of identifying expanded T cells in peripheral blood. The protocol was immunoSEQ multiplex PCR, while the TCRdb copy is restricted to in-frame clones and leaves out a portion. Altogether approximately 80,000 clones are present, about four fifths being singletons, with the ten largest covering 18%. The sample taken for sequencing was blood. The source of these receptors is a person aged 18-70 years in good health.

This chain connects TRBV28 to TRBJ1-5; D may be TRBD1 (5 bases). The CDR3 has 18 amino acids. V was shortened by 8 bases and J by 0 bases, with 23 bases between the two germline ends. CDR1 is MDHEN, CDR2 SYDVKM, per germline. The CDR3 DNA reads as TGTGCCAGCCGTGCGGGGCAGGTAGGAGGCTATAGCAATCAGCCCCAGCATTTT. Encoded protein: CASRAGQVGGYSNQPQHF.

This CDR3 reads CASSVGRINEKLFF. The DNA of the CDR3 is TGTGCCAGCAGCGTAGGACGGATTAATGAAAAACTGTTTTTT. This chain joins TRBV9 and TRBJ1-4; D unresolved. In germline, CDR1 is SGDLS, CDR2 YYNGEE. CDR3 length: 14 amino acids. V gave up 0 bases and J gave up 4 bases, with 7 bases separating them.

This sequence joins TRBV27 and TRBJ1-3; D gene uncertain. Looked up from germline, CDR1 is MNHEY and CDR2 is SMNVEV (reference sequence). The germline V and J ends were trimmed by 2 bases and 0 bases, with 2 bases remaining between them. CDR3 length: 13 amino acids. CDR3 sequence reads: CASSLTSGNTIYF. The CDR3 region has the DNA TGTGCCAGCAGTTTAACCTCTGGAAACACCATATATTTT.

V usage is TRBV10-3 and J usage is TRBJ2-3; 16 bases line up with TRBD2. This CDR3 has 17 residues. Looked up from germline, CDR1 is ENHRY and CDR2 is SYGVKD. The J segment lost 1 base and the V segment lost 6 bases, leaving 4 bases of the junction unmatched. The CDR3 loop is CAIRGLAGGPGTDTQYF. The CDR3 nucleotides are TGTGCCATCAGGGGACTAGCGGGAGGGCCCGGCACAGATACGCAGTATTTT.

The V and J genes are TRBV9 and TRBJ2-1; the D gene is possibly TRBD2 (6 bases). The CDR3 contains 13 residues. V was clipped by 0 bases and J by 8 bases, with 9 bases between them. CDR1 is SGDLS and CDR2 is YYNGEE in the germline V gene. The CDR3 DNA reads as TGTGCCAGCAGCGTAGCGGGACTCCATGAGCAGTTCTTC. Encoded protein: CASSVAGLHEQFF.

V usage is TRBV7-9 and J usage is TRBJ1-2; a possible D gene is TRBD1 (5 bases). The V gene lost 2 bases and the J gene lost 0 bases, with 16 bases spanning the gap. This CDR3 spans 17 amino acids. Germline values: CDR1 SEHNR, CDR2 FQNEAQ (reference sequence). The CDR3 DNA is TGTGCCAGCAGCTTATCCCCCGACAGATCCGCTAACTATGGCTACACCTTC. Amino acids: CASSLSPDRSANYGYTF.

The chain couples TRBV19 to TRBJ1-5, with D possibly TRBD1 on 5 matching bases. CDR1 and CDR2 (germline): LNHDA, SQIVND (reference sequence). V lost 1 base and J 4 bases, leaving 11 bases between the germline ends. The CDR3 runs to 15 residues. CDR3 DNA sequence: TGTGCCAGTAGTATAGGGGACGGAATAAATCAGCCCCAGCATTTT. It encodes CASSIGDGINQPQHF.

The J gene is TRBJ1-4, the V gene TRBV5-1; unclear D gene. Trimming removed 4 bases from V and 6 bases from J, with 16 bases in between. CDR1 SGHRS and CDR2 YFSETQ come from the germline V gene. The CDR3 has 15 amino acids. CDR3 loop: CASSLSGPPDEKLFF. The CDR3, as DNA: TGCGCCAGCAGCCTATCCGGACCCCCTGATGAAAAACTGTTTTTT.

This chain connects TRBV5-1 to TRBJ2-1, with TRBD2 identical over 10 bases. Germline CDR1 SGHRS, CDR2 YFSETQ. The CDR3 is 19 amino acids. Unmatched junction bases numbered 15, after V lost 5 bases and J lost 1 base. The CDR3 loop is CASRIGSGLASSSYNEQFF. For the CDR3, the DNA is TGCGCCAGCAGGATTGGGTCGGGACTAGCGTCGTCGTCCTACAATGAGCAGTTCTTC.

This rearrangement joins TRBV7-2 to TRBJ2-7; 9 nucleotides line up with TRBD2. After removal of 1 base from V and 4 bases from J, the junction contained 2 bases not matched to a gene. This CDR3 spans 14 amino acids. The germline CDR1 and CDR2 sequences are SGHTA and FQGNSA. In DNA form, the CDR3 reads TGTGCCAGCAGCTTAGATAGCGGGAGTTACGAGCAGTACTTC. Its translation is CASSLDSGSYEQYF. The full variable domain, completed using reference TRBV7-2 and TRBJ2-7, is GAGVSQSPSNKVTEKGKDVELRCDPISGHTALYWYRQSLGQGLEFLIYFQGNSAPDKSGLPSDRFSAERTGGSVSTLTIQRTQQEDSAVYLCASSLDSGSYEQYFGPGTRLTVT.

CDR3 DNA sequence: TGTGCCAGCACCCCCCCGCAGACAACCTACGAGCAGTACTTC. This sequence encodes CASTPPQTTYEQYF. The V gene is TRBV28, the J gene TRBJ2-7; D is ambiguous. Per germline, CDR1 MDHEN and CDR2 SYDVKM. CDR3 length equals 14 residues. The V end lost 7 bases, the J end lost 2 bases, and 15 bases lay between the germline ends.

The CDR3 loop reads CASSLGRGREAREAEAFF. The DNA for the CDR3 is TGCGCCAGCAGCTTGGGCCGGGGCAGGGAGGCTCGGGAGGCTGAAGCTTTCTTT. V gene TRBV5-1 combines with J gene TRBJ1-1; D perhaps matches TRBD1 (5 bases). Germline loops: CDR1 SGHRS, CDR2 YFSETQ. This CDR3 has 18 residues. Trimming stripped 0 bases from V and 6 bases from J, with 24 bases between. The full variable domain, in which reference TRBV5-1 and TRBJ1-1 provide the parts outside the CDR3, is KAGVTQTPRYLIKTRGQQVTLSCSPISGHRSVSWYQQTPGQGLQFLFEYFSETQRNKGNFPGRFSGRQFSNSRSEMNVSTLELGDSALYLCASSLGRGREAREAEAFFGQGTRLTVV.

This clone was seen a few times. The V call is TRBV4-3, the J call TRBJ1-1; D uncertain. The CDR3 is 14 residues long. V lost 1 base to trimming and J lost 4 bases, with 10 bases between them. The germline CDR1 and CDR2 sequences are LGHNA and YSLEER. DNA of the CDR3: TGCGCCAGCAGCCAAGCCCTGGAGGGCACTGAAGCTTTCTTT. Amino acids: CASSQALEGTEAFF.

The chain employs TRBV5-5 and TRBJ1-1, with unresolved D. Germline CDR1 and CDR2: SGHKS and YYEKEE (reference sequence). V gave up 0 bases and J gave up 0 bases, with 9 bases separating them. The length of the CDR3 is 15 residues. The CDR3 here is CASSLVGSMNTEAFF. The CDR3 DNA is TGTGCCAGCAGCTTGGTTGGCAGTATGAACACTGAAGCTTTCTTT.

This clone came up once. The chain joins TRBV29-1 to TRBJ2-7, with TRBD1 matching 7 bases. Germline V gene data show CDR1 as SQVTM and CDR2 as ANQGSEA. This CDR3 spans 12 amino acids. The V and J ends lost 6 bases and 2 bases, in that order; junction bases with no gene match: 4. CDR3 region: CSVGGQTYEQYF. The CDR3 DNA sequence: TGCAGCGTAGGGGGACAGACCTACGAGCAGTACTTC.

The chain couples TRBV9 to TRBJ2-7; weak D call: TRBD2 (6 bases). Deletions cut 0 bases from V and 0 bases from J, with 7 bases between. This CDR3 region has 14 residues. The germline V gene has CDR1 SGDLS and CDR2 YYNGEE. As DNA, the CDR3 is TGTGCCAGCAGCGTAGGGACTACCTCCTACGAGCAGTACTTC. Its translation is CASSVGTTSYEQYF.

J is TRBJ2-5 and V is TRBV28; 9 bases fit TRBD1. J lost 2 bases, V lost 8 bases, and 15 bases had no gene match. The CDR3 sequence is 17 residues long. Germline CDR1 reads MDHEN; CDR2 reads SYDVKM. For the CDR3, the DNA is TGTGCCAGCTGCCGCAGCCGGGACAGGGATAGGCAAGAGACCCAGTACTTC. Amino acids: CASCRSRDRDRQETQYF.

J is TRBJ2-1 and V is TRBV29-1; either TRBD1 or TRBD2 may supply D (5 bases each). V lost 3 bases, J lost 15 bases, and 21 bases lay in between. Looked up from germline, CDR1 is SQVTM and CDR2 is ANQGSEA. The CDR3 is made up of 13 amino acids. The CDR3 reads CSVEGEGRPGWFF. The CDR3, as DNA: TGCAGCGTTGAGGGTGAGGGACGACCAGGGTGGTTCTTC.

The chain joins TRBV7-2 to TRBJ1-2; D is ambiguous. Germline values: CDR1 SGHTA, CDR2 FQGNSA. The CDR3 length is 12 residues. V was cut by 1 base and J by 4 bases, with 4 bases left in between. In DNA, the CDR3 is TGTGCCAGCAGCTTAGAGGCCTATGGCTACACCTTC. Translation gives CASSLEAYGYTF.

The chain has TRBV11-1 and TRBJ1-4; no definite D call. Germline CDR1 and CDR2: SGHAT and FQDESV (reference sequence). CDR3 length equals 14 residues. Trimming stripped 5 bases from V and 5 bases from J, with 12 bases between. CDR3 protein: CASSPRGANEKLFF. The CDR3 DNA is TGTGCCAGCAGCCCCCGGGGTGCGAATGAAAAACTGTTTTTT.

CDR3 region: CASSLDRYGYTF. CDR3 coding DNA: TGCGCCAGCAGCTTGGACCGCTATGGCTACACCTTC. V usage is TRBV5-1 and J usage is TRBJ1-2; D call uncertain. Trimming left V 0 bases short and J 4 bases short, with 4 bases between. Germline CDR1 is SGHRS and CDR2 is YFSETQ. This CDR3 has 12 amino acids.